A single sample gave rise to the 6 T cell receptor beta chains below, sequenced in a study of blood T cell repertoires in COVID-19. Assay used: immunoSEQ multiplex PCR; TCRdb lists only in-frame clones, some missing. The sample yields approximately 230,000 clones, about 86% seen once. Input material: peripheral blood. Receptors were obtained from a man at least 80 years old with acute or convalescent COVID-19.

V and J are TRBV6-5 and TRBJ1-2, with a possible D match to TRBD1 (6 bases). The CDR3 is 15 amino acids. The V and J ends lost 6 bases and 7 bases respectively, with 21 bases between them. Germline V gene data show CDR1 as MNHEY and CDR2 as SVGAGI. In DNA form, the CDR3 reads TGTGCCAGCAGCCTACCCCCAGGGGAGAAGGGTGGCTACACCTTC. Protein product: CASSLPPGEKGGYTF.

This clone was seen only once. The chain has TRBV28 and TRBJ2-1, with 7 bases that match TRBD2. The CDR3 has 14 amino acids. The germline CDR1 and CDR2 sequences are MDHEN and SYDVKM. Trimming took 7 bases from V and 11 from J; bases not matched to a gene: 14. CDR3 DNA sequence: TGTGCCAGCATCAACGTCCGTAGCGGGTGGAAGCAGTTCTTC. It translates to CASINVRSGWKQFF.

The rearrangement uses TRBV9 and TRBJ2-2; 9 nucleotides line up with TRBD2. Trimming at V came to 0 bases and at J to 6 bases, leaving 3 bases not matched to a gene. Germline V gene lookup returns CDR1 SGDLS and CDR2 YYNGEE. The CDR3 runs 15 residues. For the CDR3, the DNA is TGTGCCAGCAGCGTAGTTCCTAGCGGGGCCGGGGAGCTGTTTTTT. This sequence encodes CASSVVPSGAGELFF.

This clone has only one observation. This chain uses TRBV10-3 with TRBJ1-5; D not resolved. Germline CDR1 and CDR2: ENHRY and SYGVKD. V was shortened by 2 bases and J by 0 bases, with 5 bases between the two germline ends. The CDR3 has 14 residues. The CDR3 spells CAISERDSNQPQHF. The CDR3 DNA reads as TGTGCCATCAGTGAGAGAGATAGCAATCAGCCCCAGCATTTT.

The genes are TRBV27 and TRBJ2-7; the match to TRBD2 covers 8 bases. The CDR3 totals 14 residues. In germline, CDR1 is MNHEY, CDR2 SMNVEV (reference sequence). The trim removed 5 bases at V and 2 bases at J, leaving 5 bases unmatched. This chain's CDR3 is CASSRREAPYEQYF. The DNA for the CDR3 is TGTGCCAGCAGTCGGCGGGAGGCCCCCTACGAGCAGTACTTC.

The V call is TRBV9, the J call TRBJ1-6; TRBD1 matches at 7 bases. Germline CDR1 and CDR2: SGDLS and YYNGEE. The CDR3 length is 15 residues. J lost 7 bases, V lost 2 bases, and 6 bases had no gene match. The CDR3 sequence: CASSVTGQVNSPLHF. The CDR3 DNA is TGTGCCAGCAGCGTTACAGGACAGGTGAATTCACCCCTCCACTTT.